These 30 T cell receptor beta chains share one sample of origin, sequenced in a study of human T cells and chemical hapten exposure. Time point given: patch test 2, 6 weeks after DPC sensitization. Treatment: therapeutic diphenylcyclopropenone sensitization with weekly scalp DPC. TCRdb used MiXCR to reprocess the RACE reads, holding one entry per CDR3 protein. The sample gives about 380,000 distinct CDR3 sequences, around 6% of which show up once; about 5% is in the top ten. Sequenced here: whole blood, sampled in connection with sensitization to the hapten diphenylcyclopropenone (DPC). These TCRs come from a woman under 30 with alopecia areata. Some clones in this sample may be carry-over from other donors' samples.

This clonotype occurred a few times. This sequence joins TRBV29-1 and TRBJ2-7; 8 bases map to TRBD2. Trimming at V came to 2 bases and at J to 2 bases, leaving 17 bases not matched to a gene. Germline V gene lookup returns CDR1 SQVTM and CDR2 ANQGSEA. The CDR3 spans 18 residues. This chain's CDR3 is CSVERPGPFRGGTYEQYF. CDR3 nucleotides: TGCAGCGTTGAACGTCCCGGTCCATTTCGGGGGGGAACCTACGAGCAGTACTTC.

This clonotype was seen a few times. The rearrangement links TRBV7-3 to TRBJ2-3, with D perhaps TRBD2 (6 bases). From germline, CDR1 is SGHTA and CDR2 FQGTGA. Trimming stripped 2 bases from V and 6 bases from J, with 9 bases between. The CDR3 extends over 13 amino acids. The CDR3 sequence: CASSLGGMDTQYF. CDR3 coding DNA: TGTGCCAGCAGCTTAGGAGGGATGGATACGCAGTATTTT.

In this sample, this clonotype turned up many times. This chain joins TRBV5-1 and TRBJ2-5, with D possibly TRBD1 on 5 matching bases. From germline, CDR1 is SGHRS and CDR2 YFSETQ. V was shortened by 1 base and J by 2 bases, with 9 bases between the two germline ends. CDR3 length: 14 residues. The CDR3 here is CASSLTPGQETQYF. Here the CDR3 DNA reads TGCGCCAGCAGCTTGACCCCAGGGCAAGAGACCCAGTACTTC.

This clonotype was detected a few times. This sequence joins TRBV28 and TRBJ2-1, with 8 positions matching TRBD2. Germline V CDR1 and CDR2: MDHEN, SYDVKM. With 6 bases clipped from V and 9 bases from J, the junction kept 16 bases outside the gene matches. This CDR3 contains 16 residues. CDR3 residues: CASSLYGSGGRGEQFF. The CDR3 DNA reads as TGTGCCAGCAGCCTTTATGGGAGCGGGGGCCGCGGTGAGCAGTTCTTC.

This clonotype was detected ten times or more. This chain links TRBV6-1 with TRBJ1-1; 9 bases are shared with TRBD1. CDR1 and CDR2 from the germline V gene are MNHNS and SASEGT. The CDR3 extends over 15 amino acids. The trim removed 6 bases at V and 7 bases at J, leaving 12 bases unmatched. CDR3 in amino acids: CASRGGDRAFGEAFF. The DNA for the CDR3 is TGTGCCAGCAGGGGGGGGGACAGGGCTTTCGGTGAAGCTTTCTTT.

There are many counts of this clonotype. The CDR3 region has the DNA TGTGCCAGCAGCCCCAGGGTTTTCGAGCCCCAGCATTTT. This gives the protein CASSPRVFEPQHF. The V gene is TRBV6-6, the J gene TRBJ1-5; weak D call: TRBD1 (5 bases). The germline V gene has CDR1 MNHNY and CDR2 SVGAGI (reference sequence). The CDR3 extends over 13 amino acids. V lost 6 bases to trimming and J lost 8 bases, with 14 bases between them.

This clonotype turned up a few times. V gene TRBV7-3 combines with J gene TRBJ2-1; D perhaps matches TRBD2 (5 bases). Germline V gene lookup returns CDR1 SGHTA and CDR2 FQGTGA. This CDR3 has 16 residues. The ends were cut back, 6 bases at V and 7 bases at J, with 22 bases in the middle. CDR3: CASSPFAGLVRNEQFF. The CDR3 DNA reads as TGTGCCAGCAGTCCTTTTGCGGGTCTAGTAAGAAATGAGCAGTTCTTC.

This clonotype was picked up many times. The chain combines TRBV6-1 with TRBJ1-1; D unclear. V gave up 6 bases and J gave up 3 bases, with 2 bases separating them. Germline CDR1 MNHNS, CDR2 SASEGT. This CDR3 comprises 10 residues. The CDR3 region has the DNA TGTGCCAGCAGAGACACTGAAGCTTTCTTT. Its translation: CASRDTEAFF.

This clonotype was recorded a few times. The V call is TRBV6-5, the J call TRBJ2-3; possible D gene TRBD2, 6 bases. Germline CDR1 reads MNHEY; CDR2 reads SVGAGI. This CDR3 has 16 amino acids. Trimming took 2 bases from V and 1 from J, leaving 13 bases between them. The CDR3 nucleotides read TGTGCCAGCAGTTACGGGGGACTGTCAGGCACAGATACGCAGTATTTT. It yields the protein CASSYGGLSGTDTQYF.

This clonotype came up many times. This chain connects TRBV27 to TRBJ1-5, with 9 bases matching TRBD1. Germline V lookup: CDR1 MNHEY, CDR2 SMNVEV (reference sequence). J was trimmed by 4 bases and V by 7 bases; bases with no gene match: 8. The CDR3 has 15 residues. The CDR3 bases are TGTGCCAGCAAGGTCGGGACAGGGTATAATCAGCCCCAGCATTTT. This translates into CASKVGTGYNQPQHF.

This clonotype was detected a few times. The CDR3 DNA follows: TGTGCCAGCAGCTTCACCGGGACTAGCGGATCCTACAATGAGCAGTTCTTC. Protein: CASSFTGTSGSYNEQFF. The V and J genes are TRBV7-2 and TRBJ2-1; 11 nucleotides align to TRBD2. This CDR3 has 17 amino acids. Unmatched junction bases numbered 5, after V lost 3 bases and J lost 1 base. CDR1 and CDR2 (germline): SGHTA, FQGNSA.

This clonotype has ten or more counts. The chain has TRBV28 and TRBJ1-2; 7 bases map to TRBD1. This CDR3 is built from 15 residues. CDR1 is MDHEN, CDR2 SYDVKM, per germline. V dropped 6 bases and J dropped 2; count of bases not matched to a gene: 9. As DNA, the CDR3 is TGTGCCAGCAGCCCTACTCTAGGGGGCAACTATGGCTACACCTTC. It translates to CASSPTLGGNYGYTF.

There are many counts of this clonotype. The gene calls are TRBV5-1 and TRBJ1-2; D perhaps matches TRBD1 (6 bases). This CDR3 has 14 residues. Germline V gene data show CDR1 as SGHRS and CDR2 as YFSETQ. V lost 10 bases and J lost 5, with 21 bases in between. In nucleotides, the CDR3 is TGCGCCGGGGGCCCAGGGCGAAAGGCGTATGGCTACACCTTC. Encoded protein: CAGGPGRKAYGYTF. The whole variable domain, filled in from reference TRBV5-1 and TRBJ1-2, reads KAGVTQTPRYLIKTRGQQVTLSCSPISGHRSVSWYQQTPGQGLQFLFEYFSETQRNKGNFPGRFSGRQFSNSRSEMNVSTLELGDSALYLCAGGPGRKAYGYTFGSGTRLTVV.

The sample holds many counts of this clonotype. This sequence joins TRBV11-2 and TRBJ1-3, with TRBD1 identical over 10 bases. Germline lookup yields CDR1 SGHAT and CDR2 FQNNGV. J was trimmed by 6 bases and V by 5 bases; bases with no gene match: 7. This CDR3 region has 15 residues. The CDR3 protein is CASSPTGGLQNTIYF. CDR3 DNA: TGTGCCAGCAGCCCGACAGGGGGCCTTCAAAACACCATATATTTT.

V gene TRBV20-1 combines with J gene TRBJ2-3, with 10 bases fitting TRBD2. The CDR3 is made up of 15 amino acids. From germline, CDR1 is DFQATT and CDR2 SNEGSKA (reference sequence). V lost 4 bases, J lost 1 base, and 5 bases stayed unmatched. The CDR3 DNA sequence: TGCAGTGCTATCCGCGGGACTAGCGGCACAGATACGCAGTATTTT. Its protein product is CSAIRGTSGTDTQYF.

There are many counts of this clonotype. The CDR3 loop reads CASSSPASGGDTQYF. The CDR3 DNA sequence: TGTGCCAGCAGTTCCCCTGCTAGCGGTGGCGATACGCAGTATTTT. The J gene is TRBJ2-3, the V gene TRBV12-3 or TRBV12-4; 7 bases agree with TRBD2. This CDR3 region has 15 residues. V lost 4 bases, J lost 6 bases, and 10 bases stayed unmatched.

This clonotype was detected many times. The chain combines TRBV11-2 with TRBJ2-1; 9 bases align to TRBD2. The V and J ends lost 4 bases and 3 bases, in that order; junction bases with no gene match: 4. The CDR3 is 15 amino acids. The V gene's germline CDR1 is SGHAT and CDR2 FQNNGV. This CDR3 reads CASSSVRGGYNEQFF. CDR3 sequence (DNA): TGTGCCAGCAGCTCTGTGCGGGGGGGCTACAATGAGCAGTTCTTC.

The table lists this clonotype with a few counts. V and J are TRBV5-4 and TRBJ1-1; the match to TRBD1 covers 7 bases. This CDR3 region has 16 residues. The V gene end was trimmed by 4 bases and the J gene end by 0 bases; junction bases not matched to a gene: 9. Germline V CDR1 and CDR2: SGHNT, YYREEE (reference sequence). The CDR3: CASSLDRQGVNTEAFF. The CDR3 bases are TGTGCCAGCAGCCTTGACAGGCAGGGGGTGAACACTGAAGCTTTCTTT.

This clonotype was seen a handful of times. One junction end disagrees with the germline gene, perhaps due to a read error. The chain uses TRBV12-3 or TRBV12-4 and TRBJ2-2; 11 bases line up with TRBD2. The CDR3 has 15 amino acids. CDR3 sequence: CASSIAGGPAGELFF. DNA of the CDR3: TGTGCCAGCAGTATAGCGGGGGGGCCCGCCGGGGAGCTGTTTTTT.

The chain is built from TRBV4-1 and TRBJ1-2; D is possibly TRBD1 (6 bases). V was shortened by 4 bases and J by 0 bases, with 21 bases between the two germline ends. CDR1 MGHRA and CDR2 YSYEKL come from the germline V gene. This CDR3 region has 18 residues. In DNA form, the CDR3 reads TGCGCCAGCAGCCCCCGCTTTCCACTGACAGGAGCTAACTATGGCTACACCTTC. Residues: CASSPRFPLTGANYGYTF.

This clonotype was recorded a few times. The chain recombines TRBV4-2 with TRBJ1-5, with D possibly matching TRBD1 (6 bases). Germline lookup yields CDR1 LGHNA and CDR2 YNFKEQ. The CDR3 has 18 amino acids. V shed 4 bases and J shed 0 bases, with 19 bases lying between them. CDR3 amino acids: CASSLEGGLSHSNQPQHF. DNA of the CDR3: TGTGCCAGCAGCCTAGAGGGGGGGTTATCGCATAGCAATCAGCCCCAGCATTTT.

The rearrangement joins TRBV4-3 to TRBJ2-4, with D unresolved. The CDR3 loop spans 12 amino acids. Germline CDR1 and CDR2: LGHNA and YSLEER. V lost 1 base and J lost 13, with 11 bases in between. CDR3 sequence reads: CASSQGPTEQYF. DNA of the CDR3: TGCGCCAGCAGCCAAGGGCCTACAGAACAGTACTTC.

This clonotype turned up a few times. This chain uses TRBV6-5 with TRBJ1-1, with TRBD1 matching 8 bases. This CDR3 is built from 14 residues. CDR1 and CDR2 from the germline V gene are MNHEY and SVGAGI. V lost 5 bases to trimming and J lost 4 bases; unmatched junction nucleotides: 6. The CDR3 DNA follows: TGTGCCAGCAGTCAACAGGGGACAGGCACTGAAGCTTTCTTT. Amino acid sequence: CASSQQGTGTEAFF.

This clonotype was seen only a few times. The chain combines TRBV6-5 with TRBJ1-2; no clear D. The CDR3 covers 13 residues. Trimming pared 5 bases from V and 6 bases from J, leaving 13 bases between. Germline V CDR1 and CDR2: MNHEY, SVGAGI. The CDR3 region has the DNA TGTGCCAGCAGTGCCCTAAAGGGCGATGGCTACACCTTC. Translation gives CASSALKGDGYTF.

This clonotype has only a few counts. The chain joins TRBV28 to TRBJ1-3; D ambiguous. The germline CDR1 and CDR2 sequences are MDHEN and SYDVKM. V lost 1 base, J lost 0 bases, and 10 bases lay in between. The CDR3 is 16 amino acids. The CDR3 loop reads CASSLSGAVSGNTIYF. The DNA for the CDR3 is TGTGCCAGCAGTTTATCGGGAGCTGTCTCTGGAAACACCATATATTTT.

In its sample, this clonotype was seen many times. The chain combines TRBV12-3 or TRBV12-4 with TRBJ1-2; 7 bases map to TRBD1. The CDR3 sequence is 13 residues long. V shed 6 bases and J 7 bases; nucleotides not matched to a gene: 8. The CDR3, as DNA: TGTGCCAGCAGGTCGAGAGGGGGCTCTGGCTACACCTTC. Translating gives CASRSRGGSGYTF.

This clonotype has a count of ten or more. This chain's CDR3 is CATSERGSDTSPQHF. The CDR3 DNA reads TGTGCCACCAGTGAGCGGGGAAGCGATACATCTCCCCAGCATTTT. The V call is TRBV24-1, the J call TRBJ1-5; D gene uncertain. CDR1 and CDR2 (germline): KGHDR, SFDVKD. Trimming pared 4 bases from V and 10 bases from J, leaving 19 bases between. This CDR3 has 15 amino acids.

The CDR3 sequence: CASSLGAGRTGELFF. In DNA, the CDR3 is TGTGCCAGCAGCTTAGGGGCGGGGCGGACCGGGGAGCTGTTTTTT. This chain links TRBV7-3 with TRBJ2-2; possible D gene TRBD2, 6 bases. Germline-derived CDR1 and CDR2 are SGHTA and FQGTGA. This CDR3 spans 15 amino acids. V lost 2 bases to trimming and J lost 5 bases, with 12 bases between them.

At least ten counts were recorded for this clonotype. V is TRBV12-3 or TRBV12-4 and J is TRBJ1-2; TRBD1 is a possible D gene (5 bases). This CDR3 contains 13 residues. V was cut by 4 bases and J by 0 bases, with 6 bases left in between. This CDR3 is CASSWGTNYGYTF. Here the CDR3 DNA reads TGTGCCAGCAGTTGGGGGACTAACTATGGCTACACCTTC.

This clonotype was seen ten or more times. V gene TRBV6-5 combines with J gene TRBJ1-1; 7 nucleotides line up with TRBD1. This CDR3 is 15 amino acids long. J gave up 3 bases and V 2 bases, and 6 bases lay outside the gene matches. The germline V gene encodes CDR1 MNHEY and CDR2 SVGAGI. CDR3 region: CASSYVEDRHTEAFF. For the CDR3, the DNA is TGTGCCAGCAGTTACGTAGAGGACAGGCACACTGAAGCTTTCTTT.